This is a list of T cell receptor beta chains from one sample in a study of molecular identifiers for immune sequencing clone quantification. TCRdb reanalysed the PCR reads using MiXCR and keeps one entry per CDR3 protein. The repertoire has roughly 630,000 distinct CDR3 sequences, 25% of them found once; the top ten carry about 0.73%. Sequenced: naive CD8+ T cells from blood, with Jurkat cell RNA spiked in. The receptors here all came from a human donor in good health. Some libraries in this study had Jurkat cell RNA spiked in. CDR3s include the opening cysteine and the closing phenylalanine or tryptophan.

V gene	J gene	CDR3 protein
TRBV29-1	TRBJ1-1	CSVSIGTGTTEAFF
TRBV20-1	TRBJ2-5	CSAREGQTQYF
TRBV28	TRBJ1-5	CASSQSGNPQHF
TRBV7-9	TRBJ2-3	CASSSRTGELDTQYF
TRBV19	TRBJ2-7	CASSIEGVYEQYF
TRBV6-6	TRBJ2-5	CASSYMAGGYQETQYF
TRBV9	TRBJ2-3	CASGRSGGTDTQYF
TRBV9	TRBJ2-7	CASSVVPESSYEQYF
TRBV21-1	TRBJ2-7	CASSRPGLVCEQYF
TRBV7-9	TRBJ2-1	CASSSYGSAGDEQFF